This TCR beta chain was identified in a study of T cell repertoires in cytomegalovirus infection. Study as a whole: Based on public TCR beta signatures, there were indications of CMV infection and of a matching HLA type. Study-wide results and limits: Cumulative frequency of public TCR beta families picked out carriers of CMV plus the relevant HLA. HLA-C-restricted CMV clonotypes gave the most frequent clonotype in two of eight donors.

Germline V gene sequence: CDR1 LGHNA, CDR2 YSLEER. V shed 5 bases and J shed 2 bases, with 18 bases lying between them. The length of the CDR3 is 16 residues. MiXCR, run by TCRdb on the reads, gives a single entry per CDR3 protein. The sample shows some 300,000 distinct CDR3 sequences, about 13% of them seen only once. Details on this clonotype: Its target is unknown.

Sequences were obtained from PBMCs. The receptor comes from a human donor in good health (CMV status not recorded). Some clones in this sample may be carry-over from other donors' samples. This chain connects TRBV4-3 to TRBJ1-2; the D gene is possibly TRBD1 (5 bases). CDR3 loop: CASSVTGTDANYGYTF. CDR3 DNA: TGCGCCAGCAGCGTGACCGGGACGGATGCGAACTATGGCTACACCTTC.